The present entry profiles one T cell receptor beta chain with its context. This sample was taken from a study of T cell responses to AZD1222 COVID-19 vaccine. TCRdb keeps only in-frame clones here, not all; method: immunoSEQ multiplex PCR. The sample holds around 130,000 clones; 80% to 90% are singletons and the top ten take about 3%. The sequences come from peripheral blood, collected on day 0 of AZD1222 vaccination. The source of this sequence is an adult in good health.

CDR3 protein: CASGDGGLGGYTF. Here the CDR3 DNA reads TGTGCCAGCGGGGACGGCGGCCTTGGAGGCTACACCTTC. This rearrangement joins TRBV7-9 to TRBJ1-2; D is perhaps TRBD1 (5 bases). Germline values: CDR1 SEHNR, CDR2 FQNEAQ (reference sequence). This CDR3 region has 13 residues. Trimming took off 8 bases at V and 8 bases at J, with 18 bases between the two ends.